This TCR beta chain was captured by sequencing in a study of T cells in women clearing cervical HPV infection (dated by TCRdb to 2017 to 2018). About the study as a whole: The cases were 20 to 30 women with histologically confirmed HPV16-related CIN3 or worse, and 2 of those women had invasive cancers. Controls were 25 to 30 women whose single incident HPV16 infection cleared within 12 months without precancer or cancer developing. A median age of nearly 35 years was observed in cases versus 38 in controls, and no significant differences in baseline characteristics were found. Since only a few of the women had HLA typing available, the possibility that HLA type was acting as a confounder could not be ruled out. Five blinded duplicates per group were added as quality controls, so that 60 or so samples were obtained: roughly 50 participants and some 10 replicates. Cases and controls were matched on age within five years and on year of sample collection. Blood from cases was collected at the visit where the lesion was first found, while blood from controls was collected once the infection could no longer be detected. This exploratory proof-of-principle case-control study, nested within the Guanacaste HPV Natural History Study in Costa Rica, compared TCR repertoires among women with different cervical HPV16 outcomes. For cases, the median interval between lesion detection and blood sampling was roughly 140 days, with an interquartile range of 90 to 200 days. The parent cohort enrolled over 8,500 women aged 18 or older in Guanacaste, Costa Rica, in about 1993 to 1995 and followed the women for around seven years. On the study overall, not on this receptor specifically: Cases had lower TRBV6-7 relative abundance than controls (about 0.099% versus 0.16%; Bonferroni P = 0.0008). CIN3+ cases had significantly higher TCR repertoire richness than controls across sequencing depths, but evenness did not differ between the groups. Because T-cell numbers per sample were unknown, differences in richness could reflect varying T-cell content rather than repertoire biology. The cross-sectional design could not show whether the associations came before the infection or were a result of it, and neither effector/memory subsets nor HPV-specific T cells were isolated. Random forest classifiers combining richness and V gene abundances distinguished cases from controls with an estimated AUC of 0.8 to 0.9.

TCR beta CDR3 regions were amplified by multiplex PCR from an average of about 1.1 ug genomic DNA per sample using the immunoSEQ assay. To correct primer bias, the assay used a complete synthetic TCR repertoire to set an amplification baseline. Amplicons were sequenced on the Illumina platform. On the study's bioinformatics: Error correction of the sequences involved clustering with frequency ratios plus a modified nearest-neighbor algorithm, after which the sequences were analyzed in the immunoSEQ Analyzer using IMGT gene definitions. At each rarefaction depth, TCR richness and evenness were averaged over 20 rarefaction repeats, and samples with fewer sequences than the depth were excluded. Wilcoxon rank sum tests with FDR correction were used to compare V, D and J gene relative abundances between the groups. In the blinded duplicates, the intraclass correlation was about 96% for TCR richness and averaged about 80% across 60 to 70 gene segments. TCRdb mirrors the immuneACCESS table, restricted to in-frame sequences. Some clones are absent from its copies; in checked studies, under half trace to an unresolved V gene, and the reason for the others is unknown. The DNA gave D and trimming, while V, J and clone size come from that table. The sample table records 20,000 to 25,000 clones. About 6.3% of the sample belongs to the ten largest clones.

From V the trimming removes 5 bases and from J it removes 4 bases, while the gene matches leave 12 bases of the junction unaccounted for. The CDR3, from cysteine to phenylalanine, totals 16 residues. The DNA shown is the part of the CDR3 that was read: 39 bases, in frame from base 1. From a lookup of the germline V gene (reference sequence), CDR1 and CDR2 are SGHNT and YYREEE. Of note for this clone: Its antigen specificity is not known. The read is 3 residues too short to cover the CDR3 end, so that end is filled in from the germline J gene.

Every participant had a single incident cervical HPV16 infection, and prevalent HPV16 infections were excluded. Cervical HPV DNA was detected by MY09/MY11 PCR, and genotyping was performed by dot-blot hybridization. More than 14 mL of heparinized blood was centrifuged, after which the buffy coat was aliquoted, frozen at -30 degrees C, and then stored at -80 degrees C. QIAGEN kits were used to extract genomic DNA from buffy coat specimens. The chain joins TRBV5-4 to TRBJ1-2, and TRBD1 matches 9 of the central bases. The sequence was obtained from a woman aged 18 to 75 with a cervical HPV16 infection that either progressed to CIN3+ or cleared (not recorded which). Material for sequencing was blood buffy coat. The encoded CDR3 is CASSLGTGSGSYGYTF. The DNA read from the CDR3 is TGTGCCAGCAGTCTGGGGACAGGGTCAGGGAGCTATGGC.